Presented here are 23 T cell receptor beta chains from one specimen sequenced in a study of blood T cell repertoires in COVID-19. Using immunoSEQ multiplex PCR, the repertoire was profiled, and TCRdb retains in-frame clones only, with some absent. The table lists over 200,000 clones, about four fifths of them singletons. The material sequenced was PBMCs or T cells enriched from blood (not recorded which). All receptors derive from a man aged 55 to 70 who had recovered from COVID-19.

The rearrangement links TRBV5-1 to TRBJ1-4; D possibly corresponds to TRBD1 (5 bases). The CDR3 is made up of 18 amino acids. V was cut by 3 bases and J by 0 bases, with 18 bases left in between. Germline V gene data show CDR1 as SGHRS and CDR2 as YFSETQ. CDR3 nucleotide sequence: TGCGCCAGCAGCTCGAGTTTCGACAGATTACCAACTAATGAAAAACTGTTTTTT. It translates to CASSSSFDRLPTNEKLFF. Variable domain in full (rest from reference TRBV5-1 and TRBJ1-4): KAGVTQTPRYLIKTRGQQVTLSCSPISGHRSVSWYQQTPGQGLQFLFEYFSETQRNKGNFPGRFSGRQFSNSRSEMNVSTLELGDSALYLCASSSSFDRLPTNEKLFFGSGTQLSVL.

The chain combines TRBV6-2 or TRBV6-3 with TRBJ1-6; 8 bases are shared with TRBD1. J gave up 7 bases and V 6 bases, and 11 bases lay outside the gene matches. This CDR3 is 16 amino acids long. Germline loops: CDR1 MNHEY, CDR2 SVGEGT. The CDR3 loop reads CASSPNHQGANSPLHF. The CDR3 DNA is TGTGCCAGCAGCCCTAATCACCAGGGGGCCAATTCACCCCTCCACTTT.

This clone has a handful of counts. Other DNA sequences from this sample encode an identical CDR3 as well. The chain recombines TRBV27 with TRBJ2-7; perhaps TRBD2 as D (6 bases). Trimming cost V 4 bases and J 1 base, with 8 bases left between them. Per the germline V gene, CDR1 is MNHEY and CDR2 is SMNVEV (reference sequence). The CDR3 is made up of 13 amino acids. The CDR3: CASSWRGSYEQYF. The CDR3 nucleotides read TGTGCCAGCAGTTGGAGGGGATCCTACGAGCAGTACTTC.

This chain joins TRBV7-2 and TRBJ2-1, with D maybe TRBD1 (5 bases). This CDR3 comprises 16 residues. The germline V gene encodes CDR1 SGHTA and CDR2 FQGNSA. With 7 bases removed from V and 0 bases from J, the gap between germline ends came to 16 bases. This CDR3 is CASNPSTASSYNEQFF. As DNA, the CDR3 is TGTGCCAGCAACCCTTCGACAGCCAGCTCCTACAATGAGCAGTTCTTC.

This chain connects TRBV10-2 to TRBJ1-5; D remains ambiguous. Germline values: CDR1 WSHSY, CDR2 SAAADI. This CDR3 is 14 amino acids long. The V and J ends lost 0 bases and 3 bases respectively, with 6 bases between them. CDR3 sequence (DNA): TGCGCCAGCAGTGAGTCTAGTTTCAATCAGCCCCAGCATTTT. The encoded protein is CASSESSFNQPQHF.

The chain is built from TRBV4-3 and TRBJ1-3; TRBD1 is a possible D gene (5 bases). V gave up 4 bases and J gave up 0 bases, with 7 bases separating them. Germline CDR1 and CDR2: LGHNA and YSLEER. The CDR3 runs to 14 residues. The CDR3: CASSRDSSGNTIYF. In nucleotides, the CDR3 is TGCGCCAGCAGCCGAGACAGCTCTGGAAACACCATATATTTT.

The chain couples TRBV12-5 to TRBJ1-1; tentative D call: TRBD1 (5 bases). The V gene lost 0 bases and the J gene lost 1 base, with 9 bases spanning the gap. Germline CDR1 is LGHNT and CDR2 is FRNRAP. This CDR3 has 15 amino acids. The CDR3 sequence: CASGLVGVGNTEAFF. CDR3 nucleotide sequence: TGTGCTAGTGGTTTGGTAGGGGTTGGGAACACTGAAGCTTTCTTT.

The V and J genes are TRBV3-1 (or the pseudogene TRBV3-2) and TRBJ1-2; a possible D gene is TRBD1 (5 bases). The CDR3 extends over 14 amino acids. Germline loops: CDR1 LGHDT, CDR2 YNNKEL (reference sequence). Trimming removed 4 bases from V and 4 bases from J, with 13 bases in between. CDR3 in amino acids: CASSPGGGPYGYTF. In nucleotides, the CDR3 is TGTGCCAGCAGCCCGGGGGGTGGACCCTATGGCTACACCTTC.

The gene calls are TRBV24-1 and TRBJ1-2; D possibly corresponds to TRBD1 (6 bases). The CDR3 is 15 residues long. Germline CDR1 and CDR2: KGHDR and SFDVKD. The V end lost 4 bases, the J end lost 7 bases, and 18 bases lay between the germline ends. The CDR3 protein is CATSETDRSLGGYTF. The CDR3 DNA reads TGTGCCACCAGTGAGACGGACAGATCTTTGGGTGGCTACACCTTC.

This clone was seen more than once but under ten times. The chain recombines TRBV18 with TRBJ1-4, with D possibly being TRBD1 (6 bases). Germline loops: CDR1 KGHSH, CDR2 LQKENI. The CDR3 spans 15 residues. V gave up 6 bases and J gave up 0 bases, with 11 bases separating them. CDR3 sequence reads: CASSRDTSTNEKLFF. In nucleotides, the CDR3 is TGTGCCAGCTCCCGGGACACCTCAACTAATGAAAAACTGTTTTTT.

The chain combines TRBV7-2 with TRBJ2-5, with 9 nucleotides matching TRBD2. CDR1 SGHTA and CDR2 FQGNSA come from the germline V gene. The CDR3 is 16 residues long. Losses at the gene ends were 5 bases for V and 9 bases for J; bases not matched to a gene: 16. CDR3 loop: CASSPHVGTSRGAQYF. The CDR3 DNA follows: TGTGCCAGCAGCCCCCATGTCGGGACTAGCCGAGGGGCCCAGTACTTC. Using reference TRBV7-2 and TRBJ2-5 for the parts outside the CDR3, the full variable domain is GAGVSQSPSNKVTEKGKDVELRCDPISGHTALYWYRQSLGQGLEFLIYFQGNSAPDKSGLPSDRFSAERTGGSVSTLTIQRTQQEDSAVYLCASSPHVGTSRGAQYFGPGTRLLVL.

This chain uses TRBV7-6 with TRBJ2-3, with a tentative D call TRBD2 (6 bases). Per germline, CDR1 SGHVS and CDR2 FNYEAQ. Trimming pared 5 bases from V and 6 bases from J, leaving 15 bases between. This CDR3 has 14 residues. The CDR3 DNA sequence: TGTGCCAGCAGCCCGCCCTCAGGGAGGGATACGCAGTATTTT. Protein product: CASSPPSGRDTQYF.

The chain links TRBV19 to TRBJ1-3, with 7 bases lining up with TRBD1. The CDR3 is 14 amino acids. Germline trimming cut 4 bases from V and 8 bases from J; bases unmatched to any gene: 8. Germline V gene data show CDR1 as LNHDA and CDR2 as SQIVND (reference sequence). This CDR3 is CASSTQGGRDTIYF. CDR3 nucleotide sequence: TGTGCCAGTAGTACGCAGGGGGGCCGGGACACCATATATTTT.

The V gene is TRBV5-6, the J gene TRBJ2-2; tentatively, D is TRBD1 (6 bases). The CDR3 spans 16 residues. Germline V gene sequence: CDR1 SGHDT, CDR2 YYEEEE. Trimming pared 3 bases from V and 1 base from J, leaving 13 bases between. As DNA, the CDR3 is TGTGCCAGCAGCTATATCGGCAGGGGGAACACCGGGGAGCTGTTTTTT. Translated: CASSYIGRGNTGELFF.

The V gene is TRBV24-1, the J gene TRBJ1-5; possibly TRBD1 for D (6 bases). In germline, CDR1 is KGHDR, CDR2 SFDVKD. The CDR3 is made up of 13 amino acids. V was shortened by 3 bases and J by 11 bases, with 13 bases between the two germline ends. The CDR3 region has the DNA TGTGCCACCAGTGATGGGGGCTCAGGAGCCCAGCATTTT. Translated, it gives CATSDGGSGAQHF.

The V call is TRBV5-1, the J call TRBJ1-4; D perhaps matches TRBD1 (5 bases). V was clipped by 0 bases and J by 7 bases, with 13 bases between them. This CDR3 has 15 amino acids. Germline V gene data show CDR1 as SGHRS and CDR2 as YFSETQ. The CDR3 coding sequence is TGCGCCAGCAGCTTGGCGCAGGGAAATATTGAAAAACTGTTTTTT. The encoded protein is CASSLAQGNIEKLFF.

This sequence joins TRBV2 and TRBJ2-2; D unresolved. Trimming took 1 base from V and 7 from J, leaving 7 bases between them. Germline values: CDR1 SNHLY, CDR2 FYNNEI. CDR3 length: 13 residues. The CDR3 DNA sequence: TGTGCCAGCAGTGAAGTCGGTTACGGGGAGCTGTTTTTT. Translation: CASSEVGYGELFF.

This clone appeared a few times. CDR3: CASSQAGRGSPLHF. In nucleotides, the CDR3 is TGCGCCAGCAGCCAAGCGGGCAGAGGGTCACCCCTCCACTTT. The J gene is TRBJ1-6, the V gene TRBV4-3, with no clear D. The V gene's germline CDR1 is LGHNA and CDR2 YSLEER. This CDR3 has 14 residues. V was shortened by 1 base and J by 10 bases, with 11 bases between the two germline ends.

The V call is TRBV2, the J call TRBJ1-4; TRBD1 might be the D (5 bases). Germline CDR1 is SNHLY and CDR2 is FYNNEI. CDR3 length equals 13 residues. The V gene lost 6 bases and the J gene lost 6 bases, with 11 bases spanning the gap. The CDR3 nucleotides are TGTGCCAGCAGGCAGCGCAGGGATGAAAAACTGTTTTTT. Translated, it gives CASRQRRDEKLFF. The entire variable domain, with the rest obtained from reference TRBV2 and TRBJ1-4, is as follows: EPEVTQTPSHQVTQMGQEVILRCVPISNHLYFYWYRQILGQKVEFLVSFYNNEISEKSEIFDDQFSVERPDGSNFTLKIRSTKLEDSAMYFCASRQRRDEKLFFGSGTQLSVL.

As concerns this clone: Additional DNA sequences in this sample encode the identical CDR3. The CDR3 region has the DNA TGTGCCAGCAGCGTGACAGGGAATGAGCAGTTCTTC. It encodes CASSVTGNEQFF. This chain links TRBV9 with TRBJ2-1; the match to TRBD1 covers 7 bases. Germline values: CDR1 SGDLS, CDR2 YYNGEE. Unmatched junction bases numbered 0, after V lost 2 bases and J lost 7 bases. The CDR3 runs to 12 residues.

The gene calls are TRBV10-3 and TRBJ1-6; TRBD1 matches 7 bases. V lost 6 bases and J lost 5; bases outside the gene matches: 4. The CDR3 contains 14 residues. Germline values: CDR1 ENHRY, CDR2 SYGVKD. CDR3 DNA: TGTGCCATCAGACAACAGGGGAATAATTCACCCCTCCACTTT. Translated: CAIRQQGNNSPLHF.

The rearrangement joins TRBV19 to TRBJ2-1, with 11 bases matching TRBD2. This CDR3 is 16 amino acids long. Trimming at V came to 5 bases and at J to 7 bases, leaving 10 bases not matched to a gene. Germline CDR1 is LNHDA and CDR2 is SQIVND (reference sequence). Written as DNA, the CDR3 is TGTGCCAGTAGTCAACGACTAGCGGGAACGAAAAATGAGCAGTTCTTC. This encodes CASSQRLAGTKNEQFF.

This sequence joins TRBV18 and TRBJ1-5; D not certain. Germline loops: CDR1 KGHSH, CDR2 LQKENI. CDR3 length equals 15 residues. V was pared by 3 bases and J by 3 bases, with 12 bases between. The CDR3 reads CASSPEAAFNQPQHF. CDR3 coding DNA: TGTGCCAGCTCACCGGAGGCAGCCTTCAATCAGCCCCAGCATTTT.